These T cell receptor beta chains were read from a single sample in a study of blood T cell repertoires in COVID-19. Data came from immunoSEQ multiplex PCR; TCRdb stores just in-frame clones and leaves some out. The sample includes a few hundred thousand clones, 85% to 90% seen only once; the top ten take about 3%. The sequenced material came from PBMCs or T cells enriched from blood (not recorded which). These receptors originate from a woman aged 18 to 35 in a cohort exposed to, infected with or recovered from COVID-19 (not recorded which). Both conserved end residues are part of each CDR3. The order of the fields is D gene, V gene, J gene, clone size, CDR3 protein, CDR3 DNA. A D gene is named only where the DNA matches it firmly. Size is stated for part of the rows, as once, few or many counts, or as a class when the clone is expanded.

.	TRBV30	TRBJ1-1	.	CAWRRGGWRGRNTEAFF	TGTGCCTGGAGGCGTGGCGGGTGGCGGGGCCGGAACACTGAAGCTTTCTTT
TRBD1	TRBV24-1	TRBJ1-2	.	CATSDRQGGNYGYTF	TGTGCCACCAGTGATCGACAGGGGGGGAACTATGGCTACACCTTC
.	TRBV24-1	TRBJ2-1	.	CATSDSNSGNEQFF	TGTGCCACCAGTGACTCAAATAGCGGAAATGAGCAGTTCTTC
.	TRBV9	TRBJ1-2	.	CASSPSTGEVYGYTF	TGTGCCAGCAGCCCATCGACAGGTGAGGTGTATGGCTACACCTTC
.	TRBV18	TRBJ2-2	few	CASSPNGGTNTGELFF	TGTGCCAGCTCACCGAACGGCGGGACCAACACCGGGGAGCTGTTTTTT
TRBD1	TRBV19	TRBJ1-1	.	CASTWRGLTEAFF	TGTGCCAGTACCTGGAGGGGGCTCACTGAAGCTTTCTTT
.	TRBV12-3/TRBV12-4	TRBJ1-1	once	CASRQTNKAFF	TGTGCCAGCAGGCAAACTAACAAAGCTTTCTTT
.	TRBV5-1	TRBJ1-5	.	CASSLSGEDQPQHF	TGCGCCAGCAGCTTGTCTGGGGAGGATCAGCCCCAGCATTTT
TRBD1	TRBV19	TRBJ2-2	once	CASSITGVAGELFF	TGTGCCAGTAGTATAACAGGGGTTGCCGGGGAGCTGTTTTTT
TRBD1	TRBV13	TRBJ1-4	.	CASSGETGGIEKLFF	TGTGCCAGCAGCGGGGAGACAGGGGGCATTGAAAAACTGTTTTTT
TRBD1	TRBV30	TRBJ2-2	.	CAWSAGTGGSGELFF	TGTGCCTGGAGCGCCGGGACAGGGGGCTCCGGGGAGCTGTTTTTT
.	TRBV11-1	TRBJ2-1	.	CASSKTEAGSNNEQFF	TGTGCCAGCAGCAAGACAGAAGCGGGTTCGAACAATGAGCAGTTCTTC
.	TRBV16	TRBJ1-1	.	CASSQYAGSF	TGTGCCAGCAGCCAATATGCGGGGAGTTTT
.	TRBV5-6	TRBJ1-2	.	CASSSFLLTRYGYTF	TGTGCCAGCAGCTCTTTCCTGCTTACTAGGTATGGCTACACCTTC
TRBD2	TRBV4-1	TRBJ2-3	.	CASSQFSGGNTDTQYF	TGCGCCAGCAGCCAATTTAGCGGGGGGAACACAGATACGCAGTATTTT
.	TRBV15	TRBJ2-4	.	CATSRAGRDLARAKNIQYF	TGTGCCACCAGCAGAGCGGGCAGGGATCTCGCTAGAGCCAAAAACATTCAGTACTTC
TRBD1	TRBV24-1	TRBJ2-7	.	CATSDSGQGSYEQYF	TGTGCCACCAGTGATTCGGGACAGGGATCCTACGAGCAGTACTTC
TRBD1	TRBV30	TRBJ1-1	.	CAWEDRVNTEAFF	TGTGCCTGGGAGGACAGGGTGAACACTGAAGCTTTCTTT
.	TRBV5-1	TRBJ1-4	.	CASRPAGSNEKLFF	TGCGCCAGCAGACCTGCAGGGTCTAATGAAAAACTGTTTTTT
TRBD1	TRBV6-6	TRBJ1-5	.	CASSRVTGSESNQPQHF	TGTGCCAGCAGCCGAGTGACAGGGTCGGAGAGCAATCAGCCCCAGCATTTT